The clone carrying this T cell receptor (beta chain) was detected a few times. Its target is not known. Researchers tagged individual cDNA molecules with unique molecular identifiers. TCRdb analysed the 5' RACE reads with MiXCR anew, one entry per CDR3 protein. The sample lists over 45,000 distinct CDR3 sequences; more than 12% were seen once. This specimen belongs to a study of early T cells in non-severe SARS-CoV-2 infection. Study details: Unpaired chains resulted from sequencing bulk RNA of unsorted whole blood.

The CDR3 runs 16 residues. Germline CDR1 is SQVTM and CDR2 is ANQGSEA. Trimming cost V 3 bases and J 5 bases; bases outside gene matches: 13. Findings and limits, study-wide: VDJdb matching, biased toward anti-spike CD8 responses, missed private and CD4 specificities.

This TCR was sampled from an adult who was a healthcare worker with PCR-confirmed SARS-CoV-2 infection or an uninfected control (not recorded which). The V gene is TRBV29-1, the J gene TRBJ2-1, with 7 bases matching TRBD1. The sequencing here drew on whole blood, taken at baseline. CDR3 protein: CSVDRMGTVFNNEQFF. CDR3 nucleotides: TGCAGCGTTGATCGTATGGGGACAGTTTTTAACAATGAGCAGTTCTTC.